The source of this T cell receptor beta chain is a study of T cell repertoires in aging, cancer and after chemotherapy. For the study at large: Pre- and post-chemotherapy samples were paired from chronic lymphocytic leukemia patients treated with fludarabine- or bendamustine-based regimens. The whole study produced a dataset of around 9 million TCR reads.

This clonotype has more than one count but fewer than ten. What it binds is unknown. Study-wide results and limits: In each cancer cohort, median generation probability increased across chemotherapy, suggesting thymic output rebounded. Untreated cancer patients had significantly lower blood TCR diversity than age-matched healthy donors.

A mixed TRB-A/B primer pool amplified rearranged TRB by multiplex touch-down PCR. In TCRdb, the multiplex PCR reads were re-called with MiXCR into one record per CDR3 protein. The table records over 1,500 distinct CDR3 sequences, 55% to 70% of them present only once. This CDR3 is 15 amino acids long. With 3 bases removed from V and 6 bases from J, the gap between germline ends came to 14 bases. Germline V gene data show CDR1 as MNHEY and CDR2 as SVGEGT. Peripheral blood genomic DNA, not sorted cells or RNA, was the template. Sample: blood. This sequence joins TRBV6-2 or TRBV6-3 and TRBJ2-2; perhaps TRBD2 as D (6 bases). The TCR was taken from a human donor with a blood cancer. The CDR3 bases are TGTGCCAGCAGTTATGGGGGGAGAGGGGCCGGGGAGCTGTTTTTT. Protein: CASSYGGRGAGELFF.